Shown below are 10 T cell receptor beta chains from a single sample sequenced in a study of monozygotic twins with inflammatory bowel disease. From the 5' RACE reads, TCRdb lists one entry per CDR3 protein and no DNA. The sample's table shows around 400,000 distinct CDR3 sequences. The source material was blood. Receptors originate from a human donor with ulcerative colitis or Crohn's disease, or a healthy co-twin of an affected twin (not recorded which).

This CDR3 reads CSASDRQGGDYGYTF. The chain has TRBV20-1 and TRBJ1-2; TCRdb's assignment of TRBD1 cannot be checked, as there is no DNA. The CDR3 totals 15 residues. The germline V gene has CDR1 DFQATT and CDR2 SNEGSKA (reference sequence).

V is TRBV9 and J is TRBJ2-3. CDR1 SGDLS and CDR2 YYNGEE come from the germline V gene. There are 16 residues in the CDR3. Here the CDR3 reads CASSVATDFSTDTQYF. The entire variable domain, with the rest obtained from reference TRBV9 and TRBJ2-3, is as follows: DSGVTQTPKHLITATGQRVTLRCSPRSGDLSVYWYQQSLDQGLQFLIQYYNGEERAKGNILERFSAQQFPDLHSELNLSSLELGDSALYFCASSVATDFSTDTQYFGPGTRLTVL.

The chain combines TRBV28 with TRBJ1-2; the D call from TCRdb, TRBD1, cannot be confirmed without DNA. Germline CDR1 is MDHEN and CDR2 is SYDVKM. The CDR3 is 12 amino acids. The CDR3 here is CASSSGGLGYTF.

The gene calls are TRBV12-3 or TRBV12-4 and TRBJ1-2; the TCRdb D gene call, TRBD1, has no DNA to confirm it. This CDR3 is 16 amino acids long. CDR3 sequence reads: CASSPLGQGGTYGYTF.

The chain uses TRBV7-2 and TRBJ2-7; no DNA is available, so the TRBD2 call from TCRdb remains unchecked. Germline lookup yields CDR1 SGHTA and CDR2 FQGNSA. This CDR3 is built from 16 residues. This CDR3 is CASSQRLAGGWDEQYF.

The chain recombines TRBV5-1 with TRBJ1-1. The CDR3 contains 13 residues. In germline, CDR1 is SGHRS, CDR2 YFSETQ. CDR3 residues: CASSLDGVRGAFF.

The chain links TRBV18 to TRBJ2-7. Germline CDR1 is KGHSH and CDR2 is LQKENI. CDR3 length equals 12 residues. CDR3 residues: CASSPAGYEQYF.

CDR3: CASRSPLSGTASYEQYF. The chain combines TRBV5-1 with TRBJ2-7; TCRdb designates TRBD1, a call that cannot be tested without DNA. This CDR3 is 17 amino acids long. The germline CDR1 and CDR2 sequences are SGHRS and YFSETQ.

This chain joins TRBV10-3 and TRBJ2-3. The germline CDR1 and CDR2 sequences are ENHRY and SYGVKD. CDR3 length equals 11 residues. The CDR3 sequence is CAVGLADTQYF.

CDR3 sequence reads: CASSSLGLAGAETQYF. V is TRBV7-2 and J is TRBJ2-5; TCRdb returns TRBD2, unconfirmable since there is no DNA. Looked up from germline, CDR1 is SGHTA and CDR2 is FQGNSA. CDR3 length: 16 residues.